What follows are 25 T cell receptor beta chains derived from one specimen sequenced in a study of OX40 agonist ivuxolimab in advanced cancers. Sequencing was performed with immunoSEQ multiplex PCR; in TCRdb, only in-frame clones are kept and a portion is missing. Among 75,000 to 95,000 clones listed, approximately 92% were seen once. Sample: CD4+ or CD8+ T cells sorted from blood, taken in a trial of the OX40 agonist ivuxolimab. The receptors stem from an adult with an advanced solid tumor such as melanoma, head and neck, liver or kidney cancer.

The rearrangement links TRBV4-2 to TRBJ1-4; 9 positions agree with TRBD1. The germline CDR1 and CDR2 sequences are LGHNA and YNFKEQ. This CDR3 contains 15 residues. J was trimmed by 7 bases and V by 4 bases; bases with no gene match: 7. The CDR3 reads CASSREQGAGEKLFF. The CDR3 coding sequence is TGTGCCAGCAGCCGAGAACAGGGGGCTGGTGAAAAACTGTTTTTT.

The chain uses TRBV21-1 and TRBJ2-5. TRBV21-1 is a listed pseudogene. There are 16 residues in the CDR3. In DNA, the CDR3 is TGTGCCAGCAGCAAAGATGGGTCCGATTCTCAAGAGACCCAGTACTTC. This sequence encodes CASSKDGSDSQETQYF.

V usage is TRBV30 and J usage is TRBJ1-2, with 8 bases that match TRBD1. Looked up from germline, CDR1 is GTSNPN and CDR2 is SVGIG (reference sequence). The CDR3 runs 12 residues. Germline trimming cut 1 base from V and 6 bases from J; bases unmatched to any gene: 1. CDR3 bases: TGTGCCTGGAGTGGGACAGGGAATGGCTACACCTTC. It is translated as CAWSGTGNGYTF.

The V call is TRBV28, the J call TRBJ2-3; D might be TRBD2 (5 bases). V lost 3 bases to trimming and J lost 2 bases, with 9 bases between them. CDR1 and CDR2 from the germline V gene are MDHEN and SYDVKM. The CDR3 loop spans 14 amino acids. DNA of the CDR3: TGTGCCAGCAGTTTGGTCGGGAACACAGATACGCAGTATTTT. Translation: CASSLVGNTDTQYF.

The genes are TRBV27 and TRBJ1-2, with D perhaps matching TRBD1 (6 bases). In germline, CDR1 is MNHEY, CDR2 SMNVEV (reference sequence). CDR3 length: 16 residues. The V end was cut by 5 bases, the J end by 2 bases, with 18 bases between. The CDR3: CASSHRMGGSNYGYTF. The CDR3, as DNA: TGTGCCAGCAGTCACCGGATGGGGGGCTCGAACTATGGCTACACCTTC.

The CDR3 protein is CASSRDSSYEQYF. CDR3 bases: TGTGCCAGCAGCCGGGACAGCTCCTACGAGCAGTACTTC. The J gene is TRBJ2-7, the V gene TRBV7-6; 7 bases fit TRBD1. V dropped 5 bases and J dropped 0; count of bases not matched to a gene: 1. This CDR3 comprises 13 residues. The V gene's germline CDR1 is SGHVS and CDR2 FNYEAQ.

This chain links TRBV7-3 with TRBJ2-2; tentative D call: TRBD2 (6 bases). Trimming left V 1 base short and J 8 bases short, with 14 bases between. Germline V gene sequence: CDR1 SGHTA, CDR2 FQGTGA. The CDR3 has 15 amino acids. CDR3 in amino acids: CASSLSPAGTGELFF. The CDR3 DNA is TGTGCCAGCAGCTTAAGCCCTGCGGGGACGGGGGAGCTGTTTTTT.

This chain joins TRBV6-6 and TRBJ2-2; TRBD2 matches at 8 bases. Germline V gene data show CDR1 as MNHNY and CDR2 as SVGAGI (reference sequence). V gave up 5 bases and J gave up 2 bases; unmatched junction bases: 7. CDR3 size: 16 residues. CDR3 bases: TGTGCCAGCAGTAAACTAGCGGCCAGCAACACCGGGGAGCTGTTTTTT. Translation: CASSKLAASNTGELFF.

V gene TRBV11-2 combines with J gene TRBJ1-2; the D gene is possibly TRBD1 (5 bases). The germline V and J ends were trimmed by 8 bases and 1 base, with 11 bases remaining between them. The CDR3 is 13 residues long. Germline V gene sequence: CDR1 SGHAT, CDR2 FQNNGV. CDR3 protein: CASETGNNYGYTF. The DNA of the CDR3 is TGTGCCAGCGAAACAGGCAATAACTATGGCTACACCTTC.

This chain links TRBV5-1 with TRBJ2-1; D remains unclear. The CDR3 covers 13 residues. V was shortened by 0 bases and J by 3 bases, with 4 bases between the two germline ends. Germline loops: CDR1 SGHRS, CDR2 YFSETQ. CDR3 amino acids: CASSLGIYNEQFF. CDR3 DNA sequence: TGCGCCAGCAGCTTGGGTATCTACAATGAGCAGTTCTTC.

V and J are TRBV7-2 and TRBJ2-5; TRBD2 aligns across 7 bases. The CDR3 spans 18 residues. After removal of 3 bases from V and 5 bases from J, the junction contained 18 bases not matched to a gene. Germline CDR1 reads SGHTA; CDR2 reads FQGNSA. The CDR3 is CASSFLGASGPIGETQYF. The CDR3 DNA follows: TGTGCCAGCAGCTTTCTAGGGGCTAGCGGCCCCATCGGGGAGACCCAGTACTTC.

The CDR3, as DNA: TGCGCCAGCAGCCAAGCGCTGGAGGTAGGAGAAAAACTGTTTTTT. The encoded protein is CASSQALEVGEKLFF. This chain connects TRBV4-3 to TRBJ1-4; D call uncertain. From germline, CDR1 is LGHNA and CDR2 YSLEER. This CDR3 has 15 residues. V was pared by 1 base and J by 8 bases, with 14 bases between.

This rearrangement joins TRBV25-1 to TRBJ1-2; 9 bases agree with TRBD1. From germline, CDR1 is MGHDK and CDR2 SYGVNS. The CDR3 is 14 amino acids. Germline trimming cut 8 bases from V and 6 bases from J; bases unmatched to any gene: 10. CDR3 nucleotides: TGTGCCAGCGTAAAATCCGGGACAGGGAATGGCTACACCTTC. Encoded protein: CASVKSGTGNGYTF.

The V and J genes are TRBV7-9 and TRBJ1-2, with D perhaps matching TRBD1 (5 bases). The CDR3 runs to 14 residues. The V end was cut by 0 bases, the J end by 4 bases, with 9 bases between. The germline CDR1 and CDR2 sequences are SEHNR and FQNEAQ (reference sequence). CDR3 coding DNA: TGTGCCAGCAGCTTAGCTGGGGGAGGCTATGGCTACACCTTC. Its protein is CASSLAGGGYGYTF.

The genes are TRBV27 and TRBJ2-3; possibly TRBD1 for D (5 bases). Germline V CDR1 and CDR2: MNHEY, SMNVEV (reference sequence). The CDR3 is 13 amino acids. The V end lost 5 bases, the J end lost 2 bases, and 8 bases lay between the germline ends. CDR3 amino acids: CASSTGFTDTQYF. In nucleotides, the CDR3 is TGTGCCAGCAGTACAGGTTTCACAGATACGCAGTATTTT.

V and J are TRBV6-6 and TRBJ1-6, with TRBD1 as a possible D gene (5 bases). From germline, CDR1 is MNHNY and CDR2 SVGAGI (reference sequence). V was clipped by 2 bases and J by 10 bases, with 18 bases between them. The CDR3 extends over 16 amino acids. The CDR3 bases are TGTGCCAGCAGTTACGCGGCCCCCGGACACGGGTCACCCCTCCACTTT. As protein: CASSYAAPGHGSPLHF.

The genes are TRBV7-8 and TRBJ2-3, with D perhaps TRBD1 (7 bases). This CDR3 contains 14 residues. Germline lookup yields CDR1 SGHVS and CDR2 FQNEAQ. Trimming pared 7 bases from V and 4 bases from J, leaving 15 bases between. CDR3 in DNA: TGTGCCAGCATGGTCATCAGGGGGGCAGATACGCAGTATTTT. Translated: CASMVIRGADTQYF.

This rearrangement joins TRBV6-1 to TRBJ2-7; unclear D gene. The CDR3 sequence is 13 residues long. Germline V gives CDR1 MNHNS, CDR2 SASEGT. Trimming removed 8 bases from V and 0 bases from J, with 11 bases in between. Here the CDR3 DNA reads TGTGCCAGCCGAAGGAGAGGCTCCTACGAGCAGTACTTC. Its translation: CASRRRGSYEQYF.

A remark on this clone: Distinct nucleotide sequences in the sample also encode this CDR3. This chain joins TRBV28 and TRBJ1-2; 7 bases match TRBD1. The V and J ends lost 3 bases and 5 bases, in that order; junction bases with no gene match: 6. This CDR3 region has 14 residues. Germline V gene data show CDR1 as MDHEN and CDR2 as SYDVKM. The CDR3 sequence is CASSLRGLRYGYTF. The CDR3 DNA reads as TGTGCCAGCAGTTTGAGGGGGCTGCGGTATGGCTACACCTTC.

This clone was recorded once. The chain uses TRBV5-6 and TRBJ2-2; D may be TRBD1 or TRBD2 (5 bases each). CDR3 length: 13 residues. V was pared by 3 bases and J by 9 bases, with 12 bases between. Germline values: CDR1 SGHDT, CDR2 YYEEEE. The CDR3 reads CASSWTRDRELFF. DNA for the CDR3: TGTGCCAGCAGCTGGACCCGGGACCGGGAGCTGTTTTTT. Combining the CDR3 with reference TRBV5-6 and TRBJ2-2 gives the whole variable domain DAGVTQSPTHLIKTRGQQVTLRCSPKSGHDTVSWYQQALGQGPQFIFQYYEEEERQRGNFPDRFSGHQFPNYSSELNVNALLLGDSALYLCASSWTRDRELFFGEGSRLTVL.

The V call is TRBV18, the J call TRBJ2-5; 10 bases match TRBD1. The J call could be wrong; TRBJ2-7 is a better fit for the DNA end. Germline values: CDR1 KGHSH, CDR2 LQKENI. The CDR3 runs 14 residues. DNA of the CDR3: TGTGCCAGCTCACCATCCGGGACAGGGGACGAGCAGTACTTC. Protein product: CASSPSGTGDEQYF.

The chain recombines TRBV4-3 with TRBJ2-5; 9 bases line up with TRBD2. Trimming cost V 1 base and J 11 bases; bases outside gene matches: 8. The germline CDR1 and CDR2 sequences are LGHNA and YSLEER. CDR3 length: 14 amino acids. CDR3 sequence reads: CASSQVGTSPEQYF. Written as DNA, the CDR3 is TGCGCCAGCAGCCAAGTTGGGACTAGCCCGGAGCAGTACTTC.

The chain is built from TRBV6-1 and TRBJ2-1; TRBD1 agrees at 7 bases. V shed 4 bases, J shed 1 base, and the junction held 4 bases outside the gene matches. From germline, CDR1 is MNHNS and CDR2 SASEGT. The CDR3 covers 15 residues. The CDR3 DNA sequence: TGTGCCAGCAGTGCGTCCAGGGGGTCCTACAATGAGCAGTTCTTC. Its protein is CASSASRGSYNEQFF.

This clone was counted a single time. The chain's CDR3 is CASSLGGRAHEQYF. The CDR3 DNA follows: TGTGCCAGCAGTTTAGGGGGCCGGGCCCACGAGCAGTACTTC. The rearrangement joins TRBV28 to TRBJ2-7, with a weak D call TRBD1 (6 bases). CDR1 and CDR2 (germline): MDHEN, SYDVKM. The CDR3 runs 14 residues. The V end was cut by 2 bases, the J end by 5 bases, with 13 bases between.

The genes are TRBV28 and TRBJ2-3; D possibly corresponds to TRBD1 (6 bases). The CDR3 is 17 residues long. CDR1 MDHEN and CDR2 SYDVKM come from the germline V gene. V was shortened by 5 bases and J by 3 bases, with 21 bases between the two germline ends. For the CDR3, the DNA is TGTGCCAGCAGTCCGCGAAACAGGGTCGAGGTAACAGATACGCAGTATTTT. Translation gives CASSPRNRVEVTDTQYF.